The sequence of this T cell receptor beta chain was determined in a study of vaccination and CD4 T cells after COVID-19 (dated by TCRdb to about 2022). For the wider study: Every convalescent patient had a positive nasal swab PCR test for SARS-CoV-2, with mild disease in 9 or 10 patients and severe disease in one. Six males and four females were included in the convalescent cohort, with two Hispanic individuals, seven Caucasians, two Asians and one multiracial person represented. Control cultures received a CEFX viral epitope pool as the positive control, an HIV-1 Nef peptide pool as the negative control, or no peptide. Participants received two doses of either the Pfizer-BioNTech BNT162b2 vaccine (n=8) or the Moderna mRNA-1273 vaccine (n=2). Post-COVID blood samples were collected from convalescent patients a median of about 92 days after diagnosis, with a range of roughly 30 to 161 days. Post-vaccine blood samples were obtained a median of about 77 days after the second vaccine dose, with a range of roughly 14 to 241 days. For stimulating the cultures, overlapping spike peptide pools were used, derived from SARS-CoV-2 as well as from the common cold coronaviruses HCoV-NL63, HCoV-OC43 and HCoV-229E. In more than eight COVID-19 convalescent patients and a few infection-naive healthy vaccine recipients, researchers compared the spike-specific CD4+ TCR repertoire from before mRNA vaccination with the repertoire from after. Overall study outcomes, separate from this receptor: The median number of SARS-CoV-2-reactive clonotypes rose from 20 to 25 after infection to 38 after vaccination, but the change was not significant. Among convalescent patients, a median 86.3% of the SARS-CoV-2-reactive clones seen after vaccination appeared only after vaccination, which suggests priming specific to the vaccine. The study included relatively few convalescent patients and did not analyze early timepoints after natural infection. Nearly all vaccine-specific clones in convalescent patients (304 of 307) were mono-reactive for SARS-CoV-2 spike rather than cross-reactive with common cold coronaviruses.

Between the V and J ends, shortened by 3 bases and 9 bases respectively, the junction contains 24 bases. Reading the germline V gene (reference sequence) gives CDR1 DFQATT and CDR2 SNEGSKA. The CDR3 covers 15 residues, taking in both the cysteine and the phenylalanine. Here the CDR3 DNA is all that survives: 45 bases in frame from base 1. The sample's treatment or condition label, in plain terms: approximately nine-day PBMC culture with coronavirus spike peptide pools or control peptides (ViraFEST assay). The ViraFEST assay was used in the study, in which antigen-specific T cells were expanded with peptide pools and expanded clonotypes were subsequently identified by TCR sequencing. The convalescent patients' positive SARS-CoV-2 PCR tests were from March to December 2020, which was before the Alpha, Beta and Delta variants emerged in the United States. Each well held 2 million or so PBMCs cultured in IMDM containing about 5% human AB serum and around 10 IU/ml IL-2, with about 9.4 ug/ml peptide pools added. Half of the culture medium was replaced with fresh IL-2-containing medium on days 3 and 7. After 10 days of culture, CD4+ T cells were isolated by negative selection using the EasySep CD4+ T cell isolation kit. Ficoll-Paque Plus gradient centrifugation was used to isolate PBMCs from whole blood, and the isolated PBMCs were then either used fresh or cryopreserved at -140C. Triplicate wells were generally used for each culture condition.

The library was produced with PCR. At the Johns Hopkins FTIC core, DNA from the cultured CD4+ T cells underwent TCR sequencing with the Oncomine TCR Beta short-read assay. The QIAamp micro DNA kit was used to extract genomic DNA from the cultured CD4+ T cells. Oncomine TCR Beta libraries made from cultured CD4+ T cells were pooled using unique dual indexes and sequenced on an Illumina iSeq 100. As for how the authors treated the data: Non-productive sequences were removed, and CDR3s not starting with C, not ending with F or W, or shorter than 7 amino acids were discarded. The MANAFEST web application identified antigen-specific clonotypes by comparing peptide-stimulated wells against reference wells and other culture wells. To be called positive, a clone needed an FDR below 0.05, an odds ratio above 5, and a productive frequency above 0.1% in at least two of three replicate wells. Clonotypes that were significantly expanded in both SARS-CoV-2 spike wells and at least one common cold coronavirus spike condition were defined as cross-reactive. Using R version 3.6.1, CDR3 homology was evaluated through Levenshtein distances (stringdist) along with unrooted phylogenetic trees (ape). Through fastp at Q25 and MiXCR, TCRdb rebuilt clones from the public reads, retaining in-frame beta chains. One record per CDR3 amino acid sequence lists the most common genes and DNA. It is TCRdb's table, rather than the study itself, that gives the V and J calls and clone size. Present in this sample are 13,000 to 15,000 distinct CDR3 sequences, 35% to 50% of which were seen just once. About 8.1% of the sample is taken by the ten largest.

A word on this clonotype: No antigen is known for it. No base quality information exists; no much larger clone differs at one position.

The chain employs TRBV20-1 and TRBJ2-7; the D gene is perhaps TRBD2, on 5 matching bases. What was sequenced was CD4+ T cells from blood, cultured in vitro. The origin of this receptor is a human donor who had recovered from COVID-19. Here the CDR3 is given as CSASKNRAVLTPQYF. The DNA sequence is as follows: TGCAGTGCTAGTAAAAATAGAGCGGTTCTGACCCCGCAGTACTTC.